The 9 T cell receptor beta chains given below trace back to one sample, sequenced in a study of shared clonotypes between healthy human individuals. Here immunoSEQ multiplex PCR was the method, and the copy in TCRdb shows in-frame clones only, minus some. The sample contains about 1 million clones, around 74% of which appear only once. The sample consisted of memory CD4+ T cells sorted from blood. Subset described: CD45RA-negative fraction. The source is a man aged 18-30 years in good health.

Regarding this clone: Other DNA sequences of this sample code for an identical CDR3. V is TRBV5-4 and J is TRBJ2-7; D call uncertain. Trimming took 0 bases from V and 2 from J, leaving 9 bases between them. Germline V lookup: CDR1 SGHNT, CDR2 YYREEE (reference sequence). CDR3 length equals 14 residues. CDR3 coding DNA: TGTGCCAGCAGCTTGGACCTCCAAACCTACGAGCAGTACTTC. Residues: CASSLDLQTYEQYF.

The chain combines TRBV18 with TRBJ1-1; the D is unclear. V shed 0 bases and J shed 1 base, with 6 bases lying between them. The CDR3 totals 14 residues. Germline CDR1 is KGHSH and CDR2 is LQKENI. This CDR3 is CASSPPRGNTEAFF. In DNA, the CDR3 is TGTGCCAGCTCACCACCTCGTGGGAACACTGAAGCTTTCTTT.

This sequence joins TRBV7-2 and TRBJ2-7; TRBD2 matches 8 bases. This CDR3 comprises 15 residues. Germline assignment: CDR1 SGHTA and CDR2 FQGNSA. V was pared by 5 bases and J by 6 bases, with 12 bases of the junction left unmatched. CDR3 loop: CASSPRGGLLIEQYF. For the CDR3, the DNA is TGTGCCAGCAGCCCCCGGGGGGGGTTGTTAATCGAGCAGTACTTC.

This clone was recorded many times. The chain carries TRBV14 and TRBJ1-1; possible D gene TRBD1, 5 bases. This CDR3 comprises 15 residues. CDR1 is SGHDN, CDR2 FVKESK, per germline. V was clipped by 1 base and J by 4 bases, with 13 bases between them. CDR3: CASSQGSGGSTEAFF. CDR3 DNA: TGTGCCAGCAGCCAAGGCTCCGGGGGATCCACTGAAGCTTTCTTT. The entire variable domain, with the rest obtained from reference TRBV14 and TRBJ1-1, is as follows: EAGVTQFPSHSVIEKGQTVTLRCDPISGHDNLYWYRRVMGKEIKFLLHFVKESKQDESGMPNNRFLAERTGGTYSTLKVQPAELEDSGVYFCASSQGSGGSTEAFFGQGTRLTVV.

Concerning this clone itself: The sample carries other DNA sequences with the same CDR3. The J gene is TRBJ2-7, the V gene TRBV7-2; a possible D gene is TRBD1 (5 bases). Germline V CDR1 and CDR2: SGHTA, FQGNSA. The CDR3 runs 13 residues. The V and J ends lost 0 bases and 2 bases respectively, with 5 bases between them. In DNA, the CDR3 is TGTGCCAGCAGCTTAGCGACAGCCTACGAGCAGTACTTC. As protein: CASSLATAYEQYF.

The V and J genes are TRBV25-1 and TRBJ2-1, with D perhaps TRBD2 (7 bases). Looked up from germline, CDR1 is MGHDK and CDR2 is SYGVNS. CDR3 size: 18 residues. V was pared by 4 bases and J by 2 bases, with 21 bases between. CDR3 loop: CASSAAGGGSSTYNEQFF. The CDR3 DNA reads TGTGCCAGCAGTGCCGCTGGGGGCGGGAGTTCAACCTACAATGAGCAGTTCTTC.

The chain couples TRBV29-1 to TRBJ1-2; D uncertain. From germline, CDR1 is SQVTM and CDR2 ANQGSEA. Trimming cost V 6 bases and J 3 bases, with 17 bases left between them. The CDR3 consists of 14 residues. CDR3 nucleotide sequence: TGCAGCGTAGGATTTTCGAGTCTGGACTATGGCTACACCTTC. The encoded protein is CSVGFSSLDYGYTF.

The gene calls are TRBV5-6 and TRBJ2-7; 7 positions match TRBD1. V lost 2 bases to trimming and J lost 6 bases; unmatched junction nucleotides: 11. The CDR3 sequence is 15 residues long. Germline V gene sequence: CDR1 SGHDT, CDR2 YYEEEE. DNA for the CDR3: TGTGCCAGCAGCTTAGGGTACAGGGGTCAGGTCGAGCAGTACTTC. It is translated as CASSLGYRGQVEQYF.

The rearrangement links TRBV11-2 to TRBJ1-1; maybe TRBD1 (5 bases). Trimming cost V 3 bases and J 5 bases, with 10 bases left between them. The germline gives CDR1 SGHAT, CDR2 FQNNGV. This CDR3 region has 13 residues. The CDR3 DNA is TGTGCCAGCAGCTTGGTGGGGGAAACTGAAGCTTTCTTT. Protein product: CASSLVGETEAFF. The entire variable domain, with the rest obtained from reference TRBV11-2 and TRBJ1-1, is as follows: EAGVAQSPRYKIIEKRQSVAFWCNPISGHATLYWYQQILGQGPKLLIQFQNNGVVDDSQLPKDRFSAERLKGVDSTLKIQPAKLEDSAVYLCASSLVGETEAFFGQGTRLTVV.